Each of the 17 T cell receptor beta chains below was sequenced from the same sample in a study of shared clonotypes between healthy human individuals. Assay used: immunoSEQ multiplex PCR; TCRdb lists only in-frame clones, some missing. The repertoire holds around 1,000,000 clones, roughly 80% seen once, with over 0.8% in the top ten. The sequenced sample consisted of memory CD4+ T cells from PBMCs. Subset reported: CD45RA-negative fraction. These receptors were obtained from a man between 18 and 29 years old in good health. Some clones in this sample may be carry-over from other donors' samples.

This chain connects TRBV7-9 to TRBJ1-4; the D is unclear. V was cut by 11 bases and J by 4 bases, with 14 bases left in between. The CDR3 has 13 amino acids. From germline, CDR1 is SEHNR and CDR2 FQNEAQ (reference sequence). The CDR3 nucleotides are TGTGCCGCTCATCAGGAATATAATGAAAAACTGTTTTTT. This encodes CAAHQEYNEKLFF.

The chain joins TRBV5-4 to TRBJ2-5, with 8 bases aligning to TRBD1. The trim removed 3 bases at V and 4 bases at J, leaving 8 bases unmatched. The CDR3 sequence is 15 residues long. Germline-derived CDR1 and CDR2 are SGHNT and YYREEE (reference sequence). The CDR3 DNA sequence: TGTGCCAGCAGCTCCTACAGGGGGACAAGAGAGACCCAGTACTTC. The encoded protein is CASSSYRGTRETQYF.

V gene TRBV6-1 combines with J gene TRBJ1-5; TRBD1 agrees at 8 bases. V trimming: 5 bases; J trimming: 0 bases; junction bases outside the gene matches: 3. The V gene's germline CDR1 is MNHNS and CDR2 SASEGT. The CDR3 consists of 15 residues. The chain's CDR3 is CASSQQGVSNQPQHF. CDR3 bases: TGTGCCAGCAGTCAACAGGGGGTTAGCAATCAGCCCCAGCATTTT.

As concerns this clone: This sample also contains other DNA sequences that code for the same CDR3. This chain connects TRBV28 to TRBJ2-4, with 10 bases matching TRBD1. The V segment lost 5 bases and the J segment 6 bases; nucleotides outside the gene matches: 1. The CDR3 contains 13 residues. CDR1 is MDHEN and CDR2 is SYDVKM in the germline V gene. CDR3 protein: CASSRTGGNIQYF. CDR3 sequence (DNA): TGTGCCAGCAGTAGGACAGGGGGAAACATTCAGTACTTC.

CDR3 sequence reads: CATSRDRQTQETQYF. In nucleotides, the CDR3 is TGTGCCACCAGCAGAGATCGACAGACCCAAGAGACCCAGTACTTC. V usage is TRBV15 and J usage is TRBJ2-5, with a tentative D call TRBD1 (5 bases). Germline V CDR1 and CDR2: LNHNV, YYDKDF (reference sequence). This CDR3 spans 15 amino acids. V lost 0 bases and J 1 base, leaving 9 bases between the germline ends.

The chain employs TRBV9 and TRBJ2-1; D is unclear. Per germline, CDR1 SGDLS and CDR2 YYNGEE. The germline V and J ends were trimmed by 4 bases and 5 bases, with 16 bases remaining between them. This CDR3 spans 15 amino acids. CDR3 loop: CASSYASTPNNEQFF. CDR3 DNA: TGTGCCAGCAGCTATGCCTCGACCCCCAACAATGAGCAGTTCTTC.

The chain recombines TRBV9 with TRBJ2-3; 16 nucleotides line up with TRBD2. V shed 3 bases and J 4 bases; nucleotides not matched to a gene: 8. This CDR3 region has 18 residues. Germline CDR1 and CDR2: SGDLS and YYNGEE. The CDR3 region has the DNA TGTGCCAGCAGCGAAAGGGGGACTAGCGGGAGGGCCTCAGATACGCAGTATTTT. Translated, it gives CASSERGTSGRASDTQYF.

The V and J genes are TRBV5-4 and TRBJ1-2; D call uncertain. This CDR3 has 13 amino acids. Germline CDR1 reads SGHNT; CDR2 reads YYREEE (reference sequence). V was clipped by 0 bases and J by 6 bases, with 9 bases between them. CDR3 protein: CASSLAWSDGYTF. CDR3 coding DNA: TGTGCCAGCAGCTTGGCCTGGTCTGATGGCTACACCTTC.

The rearrangement uses TRBV18 and TRBJ2-3; 7 bases are a match to TRBD1. The ends lost 5 bases at V and 4 bases at J; junction bases unmatched: 6. Germline V lookup: CDR1 KGHSH, CDR2 LQKENI. CDR3 length: 14 residues. Here the CDR3 DNA reads TGTGCCAGCTCAGCGAGGGGGCCGGCAGATACGCAGTATTTT. Translation gives CASSARGPADTQYF.

In this sample, this clone turned up a few times. The identical CDR3 is also encoded by other nucleotide sequences in the sample. The V gene is TRBV7-2, the J gene TRBJ2-3; D call uncertain. The V end lost 1 base, the J end lost 3 bases, and 2 bases lay between the germline ends. Germline lookup yields CDR1 SGHTA and CDR2 FQGNSA. This CDR3 comprises 12 residues. In DNA form, the CDR3 reads TGTGCCAGCAGCTTAGATACAGATACGCAGTATTTT. Its translation is CASSLDTDTQYF.

V is TRBV29-1 and J is TRBJ1-5; 9 bases line up with TRBD1. Germline-derived CDR1 and CDR2 are SQVTM and ANQGSEA. V lost 3 bases to trimming and J lost 12 bases; unmatched junction nucleotides: 3. The CDR3 sequence is 11 residues long. In DNA, the CDR3 is TGCAGCGTTGAGGACAGGGGCGTCCAGCATTTT. Amino acids: CSVEDRGVQHF.

The J gene is TRBJ1-2, the V gene TRBV18; D call uncertain. The length of the CDR3 is 14 residues. Trimming left V 6 bases short and J 4 bases short, with 15 bases between. Germline V CDR1 and CDR2: KGHSH, LQKENI. The CDR3 here is CASSLDRDPYGYTF. CDR3 nucleotide sequence: TGTGCCAGCTCCCTCGATCGAGACCCCTATGGCTACACCTTC.

The chain is built from TRBV4-3 and TRBJ1-2; D perhaps matches TRBD1 (5 bases). The CDR3 is made up of 14 amino acids. Trimming cost V 4 bases and J 5 bases, with 14 bases left between them. Germline values: CDR1 LGHNA, CDR2 YSLEER. The CDR3 DNA follows: TGCGCCAGCAGCCGATCGATGCAGGGATATGGCTACACCTTC. Its protein product is CASSRSMQGYGYTF.

Note on this clone: This may arise from a read error, as a much more abundant clone is one base away. The chain joins TRBV7-9 to TRBJ2-3; no definite D call. The germline V gene has CDR1 SEHNR and CDR2 FQNEAQ (reference sequence). V was cut by 0 bases and J by 4 bases, with 2 bases left in between. This CDR3 has 12 amino acids. CDR3 nucleotide sequence: TGTGCCAGCAGCTTAGCGTCAGATACGCAGTATTTT. Translating gives CASSLASDTQYF. Using reference TRBV7-9 and TRBJ2-3 for the parts outside the CDR3, the full variable domain is DTGVSQNPRHKITKRGQNVTFRCDPISEHNRLYWYRQTLGQGPEFLTYFQNEAQLEKSRLLSDRFSAERPKGSFSTLEIQRTEQGDSAMYLCASSLASDTQYFGPGTRLTVL.

The rearrangement uses TRBV27 and TRBJ1-2; tentatively, D is TRBD1 (5 bases). Germline V lookup: CDR1 MNHEY, CDR2 SMNVEV (reference sequence). V was clipped by 5 bases and J by 10 bases, with 23 bases between them. CDR3 size: 15 residues. In nucleotides, the CDR3 is TGTGCCAGCAGTATCCGACCGGGACCGACCCCTTCCTACACCTTC. This gives the protein CASSIRPGPTPSYTF.

This rearrangement joins TRBV7-2 to TRBJ1-5, with 8 bases fitting TRBD1. This CDR3 has 17 amino acids. J lost 5 bases, V lost 4 bases, and 13 bases had no gene match. Germline V gives CDR1 SGHTA, CDR2 FQGNSA. CDR3 nucleotide sequence: TGTGCCAGCAGCTCCAGGACAGGGTTAGGGTTCGATCAGCCCCAGCATTTT. Translated: CASSSRTGLGFDQPQHF.

This clone was counted a few times. This chain links TRBV7-2 with TRBJ2-7; D not resolved. This CDR3 spans 13 amino acids. Germline V gene data show CDR1 as SGHTA and CDR2 as FQGNSA. The V gene lost 5 bases and the J gene lost 5 bases, with 13 bases spanning the gap. The CDR3: CASSLRGDHEQYF. CDR3 bases: TGTGCCAGCAGCCTGCGCGGAGACCACGAGCAGTACTTC.